This T cell receptor (beta chain) was sequenced during a study of blood T cell repertoires in COVID-19. Background on the study: Sites across the United States, Italy and Spain contributed samples from acute and convalescent COVID-19. T cells, B-cell-depleted T cells, or PBMCs provided the cDNA or gDNA that served as material.

Germline assignment: CDR1 LGHNA and CDR2 YSLEER. The CDR3 runs 15 residues. V was pared by 2 bases and J by 4 bases, with 12 bases between. As processed by the authors: Reference gene primer amplification yielded estimated nucleated cell counts. Using immunoSEQ multiplex PCR, the repertoire was profiled, and TCRdb retains in-frame clones only, with some absent. Clonal size and the V and J genes are those of that table, whereas D and trimming came from the DNA. In the table there are about 240,000 clones, approximately 85% of which are singletons. The sequence derives from a woman in her 70s with acute or convalescent COVID-19. Sequences were obtained from peripheral blood. The rearrangement uses TRBV4-3 and TRBJ1-5; a weak D match, TRBD1 (6 bases). The CDR3: CASSQHNRENQPQHF. CDR3 DNA: TGCGCCAGCAGCCAACACAACAGGGAAAATCAGCCCCAGCATTTT.